Shown below are 29 T cell receptor beta chains from a single sample sequenced in a study of blood T cell repertoires in COVID-19 (dated by TCRdb to the early 2020s). Library method: the immunoSEQ multiplex PCR assay. TCRdb obtained this table from immuneACCESS and retained in-frame rearrangements with V and J assigned. These tables miss some clones; where compared with another copy, unresolved V genes account for less than half of the shortfall, and the remainder is unexplained. For this sample there are under 300,000 clones; about 80% appear just once. Around 3.5% of the sample is taken by the ten largest. Sequenced sample: PBMCs or T cells enriched from blood (not recorded which). These receptors were obtained from a man aged 50 to 59 who had recovered from COVID-19.

This clone was recorded a few times. This same CDR3 is encoded by further DNA sequences in the sample. This rearrangement joins TRBV7-2 to TRBJ1-5, with D unresolved. V gave up 5 bases and J gave up 7 bases, with 9 bases separating them. Germline values: CDR1 SGHTA, CDR2 FQGNSA. The CDR3 has 12 residues. The chain's CDR3 is CASSRGGQPQHF. The CDR3, as DNA: TGTGCCAGCAGCAGAGGAGGGCAGCCCCAGCATTTT.

CDR3 sequence: CASLLGRGFYNSPLHF. The CDR3 bases are TGTGCCAGCCTATTAGGTCGAGGGTTCTATAATTCACCCCTCCACTTT. The V gene is TRBV14, the J gene TRBJ1-6; D is unclear. The CDR3 runs 16 residues. Trimming removed 8 bases from V and 3 bases from J, with 17 bases in between. Germline V gene lookup returns CDR1 SGHDN and CDR2 FVKESK.

The gene calls are TRBV19 and TRBJ1-1; 7 nucleotides agree with TRBD1. This CDR3 is 15 amino acids long. Trimming removed 8 bases from V and 5 bases from J; junction bases left unmatched: 14. Germline lookup yields CDR1 LNHDA and CDR2 SQIVND (reference sequence). The CDR3 region is CASQLPGQPRTEAFF. CDR3 nucleotide sequence: TGTGCCAGTCAACTACCGGGACAGCCCAGGACTGAAGCTTTCTTT.

The chain links TRBV10-3 to TRBJ2-7; TRBD2 matches at 16 bases. Per the germline V gene, CDR1 is ENHRY and CDR2 is SYGVKD. The CDR3 runs 16 residues. V gave up 10 bases and J gave up 6 bases; unmatched junction bases: 12. DNA of the CDR3: TGTGCCACCTCGGGGACTAGCGGGAGGGCCTCCCCCGAGCAGTACTTC. Residues: CATSGTSGRASPEQYF.

The table lists this clone with a few counts. The genes are TRBV7-8 and TRBJ1-1, with unresolved D. The CDR3 runs 14 residues. With 1 base removed from V and 0 bases from J, the gap between germline ends came to 6 bases. CDR1 is SGHVS and CDR2 is FQNEAQ in the germline V gene. CDR3 sequence: CASSLGAVNTEAFF. The CDR3 DNA is TGTGCCAGCAGCTTAGGGGCCGTGAACACTGAAGCTTTCTTT.

This clone was observed a single time. The V call is TRBV6-5, the J call TRBJ1-1; D uncertain. The germline CDR1 and CDR2 sequences are MNHEY and SVGAGI. The CDR3 loop spans 14 amino acids. Trimming pared 6 bases from V and 4 bases from J, leaving 15 bases between. The CDR3 region has the DNA TGTGCCAGCAGGAGGACGGGAATCGGCACTGAAGCTTTCTTT. Translation: CASRRTGIGTEAFF.

This clone was recorded once. The chain is built from TRBV5-1 and TRBJ1-6, with TRBD1 matching over 8 bases. Germline CDR1 reads SGHRS; CDR2 reads YFSETQ. V trimming: 4 bases; J trimming: 6 bases; junction bases outside the gene matches: 15. The CDR3 sequence is 18 residues long. CDR3 sequence: CASSLSGQAQKTNSPLHF. The CDR3 DNA follows: TGCGCCAGCAGCCTATCGGGACAGGCTCAAAAGACTAATTCACCCCTCCACTTT.

The chain joins TRBV18 to TRBJ1-1; 9 bases fit TRBD1. The germline V gene encodes CDR1 KGHSH and CDR2 LQKENI. The CDR3 has 14 residues. V gave up 3 bases and J gave up 5 bases; unmatched junction bases: 4. The CDR3 is CASSPDRGRTEAFF. CDR3 in DNA: TGTGCCAGCTCACCGGACAGGGGACGAACTGAAGCTTTCTTT.

In DNA, the CDR3 is TGCGCCAGCAGCTTATTTCCCGGCAGGGGTGGAGAGACCCAGTACTTC. Translated: CASSLFPGRGGETQYF. The gene calls are TRBV5-1 and TRBJ2-5; D is perhaps TRBD1 (6 bases). Germline V gene sequence: CDR1 SGHRS, CDR2 YFSETQ. Trimming left V 2 bases short and J 4 bases short, with 18 bases between. This CDR3 has 16 amino acids. The variable domain in full, completed from reference TRBV5-1 and TRBJ2-5, reads KAGVTQTPRYLIKTRGQQVTLSCSPISGHRSVSWYQQTPGQGLQFLFEYFSETQRNKGNFPGRFSGRQFSNSRSEMNVSTLELGDSALYLCASSLFPGRGGETQYFGPGTRLLVL.

The count of this clone is one. This chain connects TRBV7-9 to TRBJ2-1; D might be TRBD2 (5 bases). This CDR3 has 14 residues. CDR1 is SEHNR and CDR2 is FQNEAQ in the germline V gene (reference sequence). V was trimmed by 2 bases and J by 9 bases, leaving 14 bases between them. The CDR3 sequence: CASSLPTGSVEQFF. CDR3 coding DNA: TGTGCCAGCAGCTTACCAACGGGATCGGTTGAGCAGTTCTTC. The whole variable domain, remainder taken from reference TRBV7-9 and TRBJ2-1, is DTGVSQNPRHKITKRGQNVTFRCDPISEHNRLYWYRQTLGQGPEFLTYFQNEAQLEKSRLLSDRFSAERPKGSFSTLEIQRTEQGDSAMYLCASSLPTGSVEQFFGPGTRLTVL.

This rearrangement joins TRBV9 to TRBJ1-1, with 7 bases that match TRBD1. V shed 1 base and J 3 bases; nucleotides not matched to a gene: 12. Germline values: CDR1 SGDLS, CDR2 YYNGEE. CDR3 length: 17 residues. Here the CDR3 DNA reads TGTGCCAGCAGCGTACCCCCTCCGGGAGGGGGCTACACTGAAGCTTTCTTT. Protein: CASSVPPPGGGYTEAFF.

J is TRBJ2-7 and V is TRBV6-5; a weak D match, TRBD2 (5 bases). The CDR3 has 16 residues. V was pared by 0 bases and J by 0 bases, with 12 bases between. From germline, CDR1 is MNHEY and CDR2 SVGAGI. DNA for the CDR3: TGTGCCAGCAGTTACTCGCGCGGGCGAAGCTCCTACGAGCAGTACTTC. Translating gives CASSYSRGRSSYEQYF.

The CDR3 here is CATSDQRGQPQHF. Written as DNA, the CDR3 is TGTGCCACCAGTGACCAAAGAGGTCAGCCCCAGCATTTT. This chain links TRBV24-1 with TRBJ1-5; the D is unclear. Germline lookup yields CDR1 KGHDR and CDR2 SFDVKD. Trimming took 4 bases from V and 6 from J, leaving 9 bases between them. The CDR3 runs to 13 residues.

This clone was recorded once. The rearrangement links TRBV6-1 to TRBJ2-5; 9 bases line up with TRBD1. Germline CDR1 MNHNS, CDR2 SASEGT. The J segment lost 6 bases and the V segment lost 2 bases, leaving 7 bases of the junction unmatched. CDR3 length: 15 residues. Written as DNA, the CDR3 is TGTGCCAGCAGTGAATCCGGGACAGGGCCGAAGACCCAGTACTTC. Translated, it gives CASSESGTGPKTQYF.

This rearrangement joins TRBV20-1 to TRBJ2-4, with a tentative D call TRBD2 (5 bases). Germline-derived CDR1 and CDR2 are DFQATT and SNEGSKA (reference sequence). The CDR3 consists of 11 residues. The V and J ends lost 6 bases and 13 bases respectively, with 16 bases between them. In DNA form, the CDR3 reads TGCAGTGCCCAGCGCGAGGGTCTCCAGTACTTC. Protein product: CSAQREGLQYF.

This chain connects TRBV20-1 to TRBJ1-2, with 7 bases fitting TRBD1. Losses at the gene ends were 6 bases for V and 7 bases for J; bases not matched to a gene: 5. Per the germline V gene, CDR1 is DFQATT and CDR2 is SNEGSKA (reference sequence). This CDR3 has 11 amino acids. For the CDR3, the DNA is TGCAGTGCGGGGGGACAGATTGGCTACACCTTC. Translated: CSAGGQIGYTF.

V and J are TRBV28 and TRBJ2-1; TRBD2 is a possible D gene (5 bases). Germline V gene data show CDR1 as MDHEN and CDR2 as SYDVKM. The V gene lost 5 bases and the J gene lost 5 bases, with 13 bases spanning the gap. The CDR3 has 14 amino acids. The CDR3 spells CASSLPGSNNEQFF. CDR3 bases: TGTGCCAGCAGTCTCCCGGGGAGTAACAATGAGCAGTTCTTC.

The rearrangement joins TRBV19 to TRBJ1-2, with D possibly TRBD1 on 6 matching bases. CDR3 size: 16 residues. The germline V gene has CDR1 LNHDA and CDR2 SQIVND (reference sequence). Trimming left V 5 bases short and J 7 bases short, with 23 bases between. The CDR3 loop reads CASSARDTLWMGGYTF. CDR3 nucleotide sequence: TGTGCCAGTAGTGCTCGGGACACCCTCTGGATGGGTGGCTACACCTTC.

This chain uses TRBV11-3 with TRBJ2-4; D is possibly TRBD1 (6 bases). Per germline, CDR1 SGHNT and CDR2 YENEEA. The V and J ends lost 5 bases and 3 bases respectively, with 17 bases between them. The CDR3 is 16 residues long. The CDR3 reads CASSPTGVVLKNIQYF. In DNA, the CDR3 is TGTGCCAGCAGCCCGACAGGAGTCGTCCTCAAAAACATTCAGTACTTC.

The rearrangement links TRBV4-3 to TRBJ1-1; D remains ambiguous. Germline values: CDR1 LGHNA, CDR2 YSLEER. Deletions cut 3 bases from V and 11 bases from J, with 16 bases between. CDR3 size: 13 residues. The CDR3 DNA sequence: TGCGCCAGCAGCCAGAACAAGGGTGGGAGGGCTTTCTTT. It translates to CASSQNKGGRAFF.

The CDR3 reads CASSSRGPYEQYF. CDR3 nucleotide sequence: TGTGCCAGCAGCTCCCGAGGGCCCTACGAGCAGTACTTC. This rearrangement joins TRBV7-9 to TRBJ2-7, with D possibly being TRBD2 (5 bases). The CDR3 has 13 amino acids. V was cut by 4 bases and J by 2 bases, with 9 bases left in between. The germline V gene encodes CDR1 SEHNR and CDR2 FQNEAQ (reference sequence).

Here the CDR3 DNA reads TGTGCCAGCACGCGGGAGGGCCACACCGGGGAGCTGTTTTTT. Its translation is CASTREGHTGELFF. The J gene is TRBJ2-2, the V gene TRBV21-1; the DNA was not compared with TRBD2, the D call given in the table. TRBV21-1 is termed a pseudogene. CDR3 length: 14 amino acids.

The J gene is TRBJ1-1, the V gene TRBV23-1; D perhaps matches TRBD1 (5 bases). TRBV23-1 is noted as an ORF with a role that remains uncertain. CDR3 length: 19 residues. V was clipped by 8 bases and J by 5 bases, with 33 bases between them. The CDR3 DNA reads TGCGCCAGCGGCCGAAACATGGGGGGAGGAGATGGCCCGAGAACTGAAGCTTTCTTT. Translation: CASGRNMGGGDGPRTEAFF.

The CDR3 region is CASSLGTHQRDTEAFF. The CDR3 DNA reads as TGTGCCAGCAGCTTAGGCACCCACCAGAGGGACACTGAAGCTTTCTTT. The rearrangement joins TRBV11-1 to TRBJ1-1, with unresolved D. V was clipped by 1 base and J by 3 bases, with 15 bases between them. From germline, CDR1 is SGHAT and CDR2 FQDESV (reference sequence). This CDR3 is 16 amino acids long.

In its sample, this clone was seen once. The CDR3 reads CASSTSGVDGYTF. In nucleotides, the CDR3 is TGTGCCAGTAGTACCTCCGGGGTGGATGGCTACACCTTC. The rearrangement uses TRBV19 and TRBJ1-2; D remains ambiguous. The CDR3 is 13 residues long. V was trimmed by 4 bases and J by 6 bases, leaving 12 bases between them. Germline CDR1 and CDR2: LNHDA and SQIVND (reference sequence). The full variable domain, in which reference TRBV19 and TRBJ1-2 provide the parts outside the CDR3, is DGGITQSPKYLFRKEGQNVTLSCEQNLNHDAMYWYRQDPGQGLRLIYYSQIVNDFQKGDIAEGYSVSREKKESFPLTVTSAQKNPTAFYLCASSTSGVDGYTFGSGTRLTVV.

The V call is TRBV7-9, the J call TRBJ2-2, with D possibly TRBD1 on 6 matching bases. Trimming cost V 5 bases and J 5 bases, with 12 bases left between them. The CDR3 consists of 14 residues. CDR1 SEHNR and CDR2 FQNEAQ come from the germline V gene (reference sequence). CDR3 DNA: TGTGCCAGCAGCCCTCAGGGGATTACCGGGGAGCTGTTTTTT. Translation: CASSPQGITGELFF. Drawing the rest from reference TRBV7-9 and TRBJ2-2, the complete variable domain is DTGVSQNPRHKITKRGQNVTFRCDPISEHNRLYWYRQTLGQGPEFLTYFQNEAQLEKSRLLSDRFSAERPKGSFSTLEIQRTEQGDSAMYLCASSPQGITGELFFGEGSRLTVL.

This clone was detected ten times or more. The chain carries TRBV28 and TRBJ1-1; maybe TRBD1 (6 bases). The germline V gene encodes CDR1 MDHEN and CDR2 SYDVKM. V was cut by 4 bases and J by 6 bases, with 18 bases left in between. This CDR3 has 15 residues. This CDR3 reads CASSSPGGPGAEAFF. The CDR3 nucleotides read TGTGCCAGCAGTTCCCCCGGGGGGCCAGGAGCTGAAGCTTTCTTT.

The V call is TRBV27, the J call TRBJ2-2, with D possibly being TRBD2 (5 bases). The V end lost 0 bases, the J end lost 0 bases, and 8 bases lay between the germline ends. Germline V gives CDR1 MNHEY, CDR2 SMNVEV (reference sequence). The length of the CDR3 is 16 residues. The CDR3, as DNA: TGTGCCAGCAGTTTATCATCCGGGACGAACACCGGGGAGCTGTTTTTT. Protein: CASSLSSGTNTGELFF.

This sequence joins TRBV5-4 and TRBJ1-3; D is possibly TRBD1 (6 bases). Germline assignment: CDR1 SGHNT and CDR2 YYREEE (reference sequence). The CDR3 is made up of 16 amino acids. The V gene lost 0 bases and the J gene lost 0 bases, with 10 bases spanning the gap. CDR3 bases: TGTGCCAGCAGCTTGGTCACAGGGTCCTCTGGAAACACCATATATTTT. This codes for CASSLVTGSSGNTIYF.